These 29 T cell receptor beta chains were sequenced from one sample in a study of graft-versus-host responses after intestinal transplantation. Method: immunoSEQ multiplex PCR; TCRdb's copy keeps in-frame clones and lacks some. This table has 28,000 or so clones, approximately 80% appearing once. The antigens of these receptors remain unknown. The sample consisted of unstimulated CD8+ T cells sorted from spleen or lymph node cells, taken before intestinal transplant. The receptors were sampled from a human donor who received an intestinal transplant.

The chain joins TRBV28 to TRBJ2-3; 7 nucleotides align to TRBD2. Per the germline V gene, CDR1 is MDHEN and CDR2 is SYDVKM. The length of the CDR3 is 14 residues. J lost 2 bases, V lost 3 bases, and 2 bases had no gene match. The CDR3 loop reads CASSFSGDTDTQYF. CDR3 coding DNA: TGTGCCAGCAGTTTCAGCGGGGACACAGATACGCAGTATTTT.

CDR3 residues: CASSFSPSGRARETQYF. Written as DNA, the CDR3 is TGTGCCAGCAGCTTCTCCCCTAGCGGGAGGGCCCGAGAGACCCAGTACTTC. The rearrangement links TRBV13 to TRBJ2-5; 12 bases line up with TRBD2. CDR1 and CDR2 from the germline V gene are PRHDT and FYEKMQ (reference sequence). This CDR3 comprises 17 residues. Losses at the gene ends were 3 bases for V and 4 bases for J; bases not matched to a gene: 9.

The rearrangement joins TRBV27 to TRBJ2-1, with D maybe TRBD2 (6 bases). Germline CDR1 is MNHEY and CDR2 is SMNVEV (reference sequence). This CDR3 is built from 12 residues. V lost 4 bases to trimming and J lost 9 bases, with 10 bases between them. DNA for the CDR3: TGTGCCAGCAGTTCGGGACTTTTTGAGCAGTTCTTC. Its translation: CASSSGLFEQFF.

V and J are TRBV19 and TRBJ2-7; 8 positions match TRBD2. The germline gives CDR1 LNHDA, CDR2 SQIVND (reference sequence). The CDR3 loop spans 19 amino acids. Trimming cost V 4 bases and J 0 bases; bases outside gene matches: 17. CDR3 sequence (DNA): TGTGCCAGTAGTAGTTCGGGGGAACTAGCGGATAAAGGCTCCTACGAGCAGTACTTC. Amino acids: CASSSSGELADKGSYEQYF.

The chain links TRBV11-2 to TRBJ2-7; D remains ambiguous. The V gene's germline CDR1 is SGHAT and CDR2 FQNNGV. The V and J ends lost 4 bases and 1 base respectively, with 17 bases between them. This CDR3 is built from 16 residues. The DNA for the CDR3 is TGTGCCAGCAGCTCGCCACCAGCGAACCCGTCCTACGAGCAGTACTTC. As protein: CASSSPPANPSYEQYF.

The chain combines TRBV6-1 with TRBJ2-7; 11 nucleotides line up with TRBD1. The CDR3 length is 16 residues. With 6 bases clipped from V and 3 bases from J, the junction kept 10 bases outside the gene matches. Germline-derived CDR1 and CDR2 are MNHNS and SASEGT. CDR3 DNA: TGTGCCAGCAGGGAACAGGACAGGGGGCCCCTCTACGAGCAGTACTTC. Translated: CASREQDRGPLYEQYF.

V and J are TRBV19 and TRBJ2-7, with a tentative D call TRBD2 (6 bases). Germline CDR1 LNHDA, CDR2 SQIVND (reference sequence). The CDR3 is made up of 14 amino acids. Trimming removed 5 bases from V and 7 bases from J, with 18 bases in between. CDR3 DNA sequence: TGTGCCAGTAGTCCCTCCTGGGGGGAGGATGAGCAGTACTTC. Its protein product is CASSPSWGEDEQYF.

The gene calls are TRBV27 and TRBJ2-4, with D perhaps TRBD1 (5 bases). V lost 5 bases, J lost 1 base, and 9 bases lay in between. The V gene's germline CDR1 is MNHEY and CDR2 SMNVEV (reference sequence). This CDR3 region has 14 residues. CDR3 sequence (DNA): TGTGCCAGCAGTCCGACAGTGGCCAAAAACATTCAGTACTTC. It is translated as CASSPTVAKNIQYF.

The chain employs TRBV7-8 and TRBJ2-7; 10 bases fit TRBD2. The J segment lost 5 bases and the V segment lost 2 bases, leaving 6 bases of the junction unmatched. Looked up from germline, CDR1 is SGHVS and CDR2 is FQNEAQ. The CDR3 extends over 15 amino acids. Here the CDR3 reads CASSLILAGVHEQYF. Here the CDR3 DNA reads TGTGCCAGCAGCTTAATCCTAGCGGGAGTACACGAGCAGTACTTC.

This clone was detected only a few times. The V gene is TRBV5-1, the J gene TRBJ2-7, with D maybe TRBD2 (6 bases). Germline-derived CDR1 and CDR2 are SGHRS and YFSETQ. The CDR3 contains 13 residues. The V gene lost 3 bases and the J gene lost 4 bases, with 11 bases spanning the gap. CDR3 residues: CASSWSSGYEQYF. CDR3 in DNA: TGCGCCAGCAGCTGGAGTAGCGGATACGAGCAGTACTTC.

J is TRBJ2-2 and V is TRBV4-1; 8 bases are a match to TRBD2. This CDR3 has 18 amino acids. Germline V lookup: CDR1 MGHRA, CDR2 YSYEKL. Trimming at V came to 2 bases and at J to 0 bases, leaving 8 bases not matched to a gene. CDR3 in DNA: TGCGCCAGCAGCCAACGATTAGCGGGGAATGCGAACACCGGGGAGCTGTTTTTT. This gives the protein CASSQRLAGNANTGELFF.

This clone was observed once. J is TRBJ1-1 and V is TRBV27; 7 bases match TRBD1. This CDR3 has 15 amino acids. In germline, CDR1 is MNHEY, CDR2 SMNVEV (reference sequence). The junction had 10 bases not matched to a gene; V was cut back by 5 bases and J by 4 bases. The CDR3 protein is CASSRPGGWITEAFF. Here the CDR3 DNA reads TGTGCCAGCAGTCGCCCAGGGGGATGGATCACTGAAGCTTTCTTT.

This rearrangement joins TRBV11-2 to TRBJ2-7, with D possibly TRBD1 on 7 matching bases. The V gene lost 5 bases and the J gene lost 0 bases, with 14 bases spanning the gap. Germline CDR1 and CDR2: SGHAT and FQNNGV. The CDR3 spans 15 residues. The DNA for the CDR3 is TGTGCCAGCAGCCCTCGGCAGGGGGGCTCCTACGAGCAGTACTTC. Protein: CASSPRQGGSYEQYF.

This chain joins TRBV19 and TRBJ2-7; TRBD1 agrees at 9 bases. In germline, CDR1 is LNHDA, CDR2 SQIVND (reference sequence). V lost 4 bases to trimming and J lost 3 bases; unmatched junction nucleotides: 7. This CDR3 spans 15 amino acids. CDR3 coding DNA: TGTGCCAGTAGTACCTACCGGGACAGGGACTACGAGCAGTACTTC. Protein sequence: CASSTYRDRDYEQYF.

This clone occurred a few times. The J gene is TRBJ2-1, the V gene TRBV7-1, with D maybe TRBD2 (5 bases). TRBV7-1 qualifies as an ORF whose function is uncertain. The CDR3 contains 15 residues. V was pared by 4 bases and J by 0 bases, with 10 bases between. CDR3 coding DNA: TGTGCCAGCAGCTTTCTCGGGATCTCCTACAATGAGCAGTTCTTC. It specifies CASSFLGISYNEQFF.

The chain combines TRBV6-4 with TRBJ2-3; a possible D gene is TRBD2 (5 bases). Per germline, CDR1 MRHNA and CDR2 SNTAGT. This CDR3 region has 14 residues. V lost 0 bases, J lost 1 base, and 5 bases lay in between. CDR3 DNA: TGTGCCAGCAGTGACTCAGCGGGCACAGATACGCAGTATTTT. It is translated as CASSDSAGTDTQYF.

On this clone: Since the CDR3 does not end with the conserved phenylalanine or tryptophan, this likely comes from a read error. This chain's CDR3 is CASSLGQGTLHTEAFL. CDR3 nucleotide sequence: TGTGCCAGCAGTTTAGGTCAGGGAACCCTCCACACTGAAGCTTTCCTT. This chain uses TRBV27 with TRBJ1-1; tentative D call: TRBD1 (5 bases). V was clipped by 2 bases and J by 3 bases, with 16 bases between them. Per germline, CDR1 MNHEY and CDR2 SMNVEV (reference sequence). CDR3 length: 16 residues.

The CDR3, as DNA: TGTGCCAGCAGTTTATCGGGACTAGCGGGAGACGAGCAGTACTTC. It translates to CASSLSGLAGDEQYF. The chain joins TRBV28 to TRBJ2-7; 14 positions match TRBD2. This CDR3 is 15 amino acids long. The ends lost 1 base at V and 5 bases at J; junction bases unmatched: 1. Germline assignment: CDR1 MDHEN and CDR2 SYDVKM. Supplemented by reference TRBV28 and TRBJ2-7, the full variable domain reads DVKVTQSSRYLVKRTGEKVFLECVQDMDHENMFWYRQDPGLGLRLIYFSYDVKMKEKGDIPEGYSVSREKKERFSLILESASTNQTSMYLCASSLSGLAGDEQYFGPGTRLTVT.

The chain is built from TRBV7-8 and TRBJ2-7, with TRBD1 matching over 8 bases. The CDR3 sequence is 14 residues long. J gave up 2 bases and V 1 base, and 1 base lay outside the gene matches. Germline V gene data show CDR1 as SGHVS and CDR2 as FQNEAQ. Here the CDR3 reads CASSLEGQAYEQYF. In DNA form, the CDR3 reads TGTGCCAGCAGCTTAGAGGGACAGGCCTACGAGCAGTACTTC.

J is TRBJ2-3 and V is TRBV29-1, with 11 bases identical to TRBD1. CDR1 and CDR2 (germline): SQVTM, ANQGSEA. V lost 7 bases, J lost 4 bases, and 4 bases stayed unmatched. The CDR3 runs 13 residues. CDR3 DNA: TGCAGCGCCCGGACAGGGGGCCCAGATACGCAGTATTTT. It yields the protein CSARTGGPDTQYF.

The count of this clone is one. This chain joins TRBV2 and TRBJ1-5; 10 nucleotides align to TRBD1. V shed 4 bases, J shed 0 bases, and the junction held 6 bases outside the gene matches. The germline gives CDR1 SNHLY, CDR2 FYNNEI. This CDR3 spans 17 amino acids. CDR3 sequence: CASSAGTGAYSNQPQHF. The CDR3 DNA sequence: TGTGCCAGCAGTGCCGGGACAGGGGCGTATAGCAATCAGCCCCAGCATTTT.

This clone was found once. This rearrangement joins TRBV27 to TRBJ1-5; D is possibly TRBD1 (6 bases). V lost 5 bases and J lost 10, with 15 bases in between. The CDR3 has 13 amino acids. In germline, CDR1 is MNHEY, CDR2 SMNVEV (reference sequence). This CDR3 is CASSLQTTGPQHF. In nucleotides, the CDR3 is TGTGCCAGCAGTCTACAAACGACAGGACCCCAGCATTTT.

A word on this clone: A read error may account for a junction end that differs from germline. This sequence joins TRBV7-7 and TRBJ2-2; 11 nucleotides match TRBD2. This CDR3 comprises 17 residues. Germline CDR1 SSHAT, CDR2 FNYEAQ (reference sequence). CDR3 nucleotides: TGTGCTAGCAGCCGACCGACTAGCGGGGCGAACACCGGGGAGCTGTTTTTT. Translated, it gives CASSRPTSGANTGELFF.

The gene calls are TRBV7-8 and TRBJ2-1, with TRBD1 matching over 7 bases. Germline V gene sequence: CDR1 SGHVS, CDR2 FQNEAQ. The CDR3 length is 16 residues. V shed 1 base, J shed 8 bases, and the junction held 11 bases outside the gene matches. The CDR3 loop is CASSLDPPTGSHEQFF. CDR3 DNA: TGTGCCAGCAGCTTAGACCCGCCGACAGGGTCCCATGAGCAGTTCTTC.

The sample holds a few counts of this clone. The chain employs TRBV27 and TRBJ2-2; 8 bases agree with TRBD1. J lost 5 bases, V lost 6 bases, and 5 bases had no gene match. Germline values: CDR1 MNHEY, CDR2 SMNVEV (reference sequence). CDR3 size: 14 residues. DNA of the CDR3: TGTGCCAGCAGACCCGGACAGGGTACCGGGGAGCTGTTTTTT. It specifies CASRPGQGTGELFF.

V usage is TRBV6-4 and J usage is TRBJ2-2, with TRBD2 matching over 8 bases. Per germline, CDR1 MRHNA and CDR2 SNTAGT. The length of the CDR3 is 16 residues. Trimming removed 3 bases from V and 2 bases from J; junction bases left unmatched: 5. CDR3 loop: CASSEYAGGNTGELFF. In DNA form, the CDR3 reads TGTGCCAGCAGTGAATACGCGGGGGGCAACACCGGGGAGCTGTTTTTT.

The genes are TRBV5-1 and TRBJ2-3, with 14 nucleotides matching TRBD2. CDR3 length: 17 residues. Unmatched junction bases numbered 4, after V lost 4 bases and J lost 0 bases. Looked up from germline, CDR1 is SGHRS and CDR2 is YFSETQ. The DNA of the CDR3 is TGCGCCAGCAGCCTCGGGACTAGCGGGGGTAGCACAGATACGCAGTATTTT. Protein product: CASSLGTSGGSTDTQYF.

The chain has TRBV5-6 and TRBJ2-7; possibly TRBD2 for D (6 bases). This CDR3 has 13 amino acids. V lost 5 bases, J lost 2 bases, and 11 bases lay in between. Per germline, CDR1 SGHDT and CDR2 YYEEEE. As DNA, the CDR3 is TGTGCCAGCAGTTGGGACTCAGCCTACGAGCAGTACTTC. It encodes CASSWDSAYEQYF.

The chain couples TRBV28 to TRBJ2-7; 10 positions match TRBD1. This CDR3 spans 14 amino acids. V was clipped by 6 bases and J by 2 bases; unmatched bases: 4. Germline V CDR1 and CDR2: MDHEN, SYDVKM. CDR3 residues: CASSPGTGAYEQYF. Written as DNA, the CDR3 is TGTGCCAGCAGCCCCGGGACAGGGGCCTACGAGCAGTACTTC.